Listed below are T cell receptor beta chains from one sample, sequenced in a study of graft-versus-host responses after intestinal transplantation. The repertoire was sequenced with immunoSEQ multiplex PCR; TCRdb's copy has only in-frame clones and lacks some. The sample has about 37,000 clones; approximately 86% are singletons. Sequencing used ileum tissue, obtained almost 210 days after intestinal transplant. The source of these receptors is a human patient who received an intestinal transplant, so some T cells may come from the graft donor. CDR3s include the opening cysteine and the closing phenylalanine or tryptophan. D genes are given only for firm matches. The size of a clone is reported for some rows only, either as once, few or many, or as a class for expanded clones.

V gene	D gene	clone size	J gene	CDR3 DNA	CDR3 protein
TRBV7-9	TRBD1	NA	TRBJ2-2	TGTGCCAGCAGCCAGGGGACAGTATGGCTCACCGGGGAGCTGTTTTTT	CASSQGTVWLTGELFF
TRBV10-3	TRBD1	NA	TRBJ1-1	TGTGCCATCAGTGATCAGGGCAGGGGGCGGACTGAAGCTTTCTTT	CAISDQGRGRTEAFF
TRBV2	TRBD1	NA	TRBJ2-3	TGTGCCAGCAATGACAGGGGAGGAGATACGCAGTATTTT	CASNDRGGDTQYF
TRBV6-6	NA	NA	TRBJ1-5	TGTGCCAGCAGTCGAGGGGGTGGCAATCAGCCCCAGCATTTT	CASSRGGGNQPQHF
TRBV5-1	TRBD1	NA	TRBJ2-5	TGCGCCAGCAGCAGGGACAGGGGCACGGAGACCCAGTACTTC	CASSRDRGTETQYF
TRBV15	NA	NA	TRBJ2-2	TGTGCCACCAGCTCAAGAGGGACGAACACCGGGGAGCTGTTTTTT	CATSSRGTNTGELFF
TRBV9	TRBD1	NA	TRBJ1-2	TGTGCAAGCACAGGGGCTAACTATGGCTACACCTTC	CASTGANYGYTF
TRBV9	NA	NA	TRBJ2-3	TGTGCCAGCAGCGCAAACAGGGAGTTTCCCACAGATACGCAGTATTTT	CASSANREFPTDTQYF
TRBV29-1	TRBD2	NA	TRBJ2-1	TGCAGCGTTGAAGGTCTAGCGGACTCCTACAATGAGCAGTTCTTC	CSVEGLADSYNEQFF
TRBV29-1	NA	NA	TRBJ2-4	TGCAGCGTCCACGACAGGTTTATTCAGTACTTC	CSVHDRFIQYF
TRBV27	TRBD1	NA	TRBJ2-7	TGTGCCAGCAGATCGACCGGGACAGGGTTGTACGAGCAGTACTTC	CASRSTGTGLYEQYF
TRBV7-8	TRBD1	NA	TRBJ1-5	TGTGCCAGCAGCCGGACAGGGGAGGGGAATCAGCCCCAGCATTTT	CASSRTGEGNQPQHF
TRBV28	NA	NA	TRBJ1-2	TGTGCCAGCAGTCCGGATCCTTCGAGACGGTATGGCTACACCTTC	CASSPDPSRRYGYTF
TRBV6-5	TRBD1	NA	TRBJ2-3	TGTGCCAGCAGCCGACAGGGGCGCACAGATACGCAGTATTTT	CASSRQGRTDTQYF
TRBV19	TRBD1	NA	TRBJ1-1	TGTGCCAGTAGCATGGGGCCAGGGGGAGAAGCTTTCTTT	CASSMGPGGEAFF
TRBV2	TRBD1	once	TRBJ2-7	TGTGCCAGCAGTGCTGACAGGGGAAGCGAGCAGTACTTC	CASSADRGSEQYF
TRBV5-1	NA	NA	TRBJ2-7	TGCGCCAGCAGCCCGGCCCAGGGGTTCCACGAGCAGTACTTC	CASSPAQGFHEQYF
TRBV5-4	NA	NA	TRBJ2-3	TGTGCCAGCAGCTTTCGTAGGGACACAGATACGCAGTATTTT	CASSFRRDTDTQYF
TRBV5-1	NA	NA	TRBJ2-3	TGCGCCAGCAGCTTGGAGTACAGGGGAGGGACGCAGTATTTT	CASSLEYRGGTQYF
TRBV6-5	TRBD1	NA	TRBJ1-4	TGTGCCAGCAGCCGCGGACAGGGGATCAATGAAAAACTGTTTTTT	CASSRGQGINEKLFF
TRBV7-2	NA	NA	TRBJ2-7	TGTGCCAGCAGCTTCTTAGGGGCGTTGAAAGAGCAGTACTTC	CASSFLGALKEQYF
TRBV4-1	NA	NA	TRBJ1-5	TGCGCCAGCAGCCAAGAACCCTATCAGCCCCAGCATTTT	CASSQEPYQPQHF
TRBV20-1	NA	NA	TRBJ2-1	TGCAGTGCTAGAGATTGGTTTGAGCAGTTCTTC	CSARDWFEQFF
TRBV29-1	TRBD1	NA	TRBJ1-4	TGCAGCGTTGGCCGGGACAGGGAGGGTGAAAAACTGTTTTTT	CSVGRDREGEKLFF
TRBV7-2	NA	NA	TRBJ2-1	TGTGCCAGCAGCTACCCTAGCGACAATGAGCAGTTCTTC	CASSYPSDNEQFF
TRBV19	NA	NA	TRBJ2-7	TGTGCCAGTAGTATAGACCACAGCTCCTACGAGCAGTACTTC	CASSIDHSSYEQYF
TRBV9	NA	NA	TRBJ2-5	TGTGCCAGCAGCTATCGGACCAGTTGGGAGACCCAGTACTTC	CASSYRTSWETQYF
TRBV28	TRBD2	NA	TRBJ2-5	TGTGCCAGCAGGTTAGCGGGGGAGACCCAGTACTTC	CASRLAGETQYF
TRBV5-1	TRBD1	NA	TRBJ1-1	TGCGCCAGCAGGCATGCCGGGACAGGGCGGACTGAAGCTTTCTTT	CASRHAGTGRTEAFF
TRBV6-1	NA	NA	TRBJ2-1	TGTGCCAGCAGTGAAGCGGGGCCGGGCTCGGGGCGTTCGTCCTACAATGAGCAGTTCTTC	CASSEAGPGSGRSSYNEQFF
TRBV6-5	TRBD2	NA	TRBJ2-5	TGTGCCAGCAGTTACACTAGCGGGGTCCAAGAGACCCAGTACTTC	CASSYTSGVQETQYF
TRBV30	NA	NA	TRBJ1-3	TGTGCCTGGGGCCTAGGGCTCCGGGGGGCTGGAAACACCATATATTTT	CAWGLGLRGAGNTIYF
TRBV5-6	NA	NA	TRBJ2-6	TGTGCCAGCAGCTTGGTGGACTCTGGGGCCAACGTCCTGACTTTC	CASSLVDSGANVLTF
TRBV9	NA	NA	TRBJ2-7	TGTGCCAGCAGCGTAGGAGAGGGGGAAACCTACGAGCAGTACTTC	CASSVGEGETYEQYF
TRBV18	NA	NA	TRBJ1-1	TGTGCCAGCTCACCACGCAGGTCCGCCACTGAAGCTTTCTTT	CASSPRRSATEAFF
TRBV5-1	TRBD1	NA	TRBJ1-2	TGCGCCAGCAGCAGGACGACAGGGGGCGCTGGTAACTATGGCTACACCTTC	CASSRTTGGAGNYGYTF
TRBV27	NA	NA	TRBJ2-3	TGTGCCAGCAGTTTATACAGTAGCACAGATACGCAGTATTTT	CASSLYSSTDTQYF
TRBV30	TRBD1	NA	TRBJ2-1	TGTGCCTGGAGTGTACAGGGGGTAGGGGAGCAGTTCTTC	CAWSVQGVGEQFF
TRBV7-9	NA	few	TRBJ1-3	TGTGCCAGCAGCCTTAACTCTGGAAACACCATATATTTT	CASSLNSGNTIYF
TRBV11-1	TRBD1	NA	TRBJ1-1	TGTGCCAGCAGCTTAGGAAGGGGGCCCACTGAAGCTTTCTTT	CASSLGRGPTEAFF
TRBV29-1	NA	NA	TRBJ1-1	TGCAGCGTTGAACGGCAGTTCACTGAAGCTTTCTTT	CSVERQFTEAFF
TRBV4-1	NA	NA	TRBJ2-7	TGCGCCAGCAGCCAAATTACTAGGGCGGGGAGCGAGCAGTACTTC	CASSQITRAGSEQYF
TRBV19	NA	once	TRBJ2-3	TGTGCCAGTAGTATCTTTGGGGCAGATACGCAGTATTTT	CASSIFGADTQYF
TRBV5-1	NA	NA	TRBJ1-1	TGCGCCAGTTGTCAAGTAGGGATGGGTGAAGCTTTCTTT	CASCQVGMGEAFF
TRBV29-1	TRBD2	once	TRBJ2-3	TGCAGCGTCGACCAGCGACTAGCCACAGATACGCAGTATTTT	CSVDQRLATDTQYF
TRBV4-1	TRBD2	NA	TRBJ2-7	TGCGCCAGCAGCCAAGATAGCGGGAGCACCTACGAGCAGTACTTC	CASSQDSGSTYEQYF
TRBV5-1	TRBD1	once	TRBJ2-5	TGCGCCAGCAGCGTGACCGGGACAGGGGAAGAGACCCAGTACTTC	CASSVTGTGEETQYF
TRBV4-1	NA	NA	TRBJ2-7	TGCGCCAGCAGCCAGATACTAGCCTCCTACGAGCAGTACTTC	CASSQILASYEQYF
TRBV6-5	NA	NA	TRBJ2-7	TGTGCCAGCAGTTATAGGGTTACCTACGAGCAGTACTTC	CASSYRVTYEQYF
TRBV12-2	NA	NA	TRBJ1-4	TGTGCAAGTCGCCATACTAATGAAAAACTGTTTTTT	CASRHTNEKLFF
TRBV2	NA	few	TRBJ2-7	TGTGCCAGCAGTGAAGCCCTGATCACCTACGAGCAGTACTTC	CASSEALITYEQYF
TRBV5-1	NA	NA	TRBJ2-2	TGCGCCAGCAGCTTGAACCTAGGGGGCGGGGAGCTGTTTTTT	CASSLNLGGGELFF
TRBV9	TRBD1	NA	TRBJ2-3	TGTGCCAGCAGCGGACAGGGGGCCGAAGATACGCAGTATTTT	CASSGQGAEDTQYF